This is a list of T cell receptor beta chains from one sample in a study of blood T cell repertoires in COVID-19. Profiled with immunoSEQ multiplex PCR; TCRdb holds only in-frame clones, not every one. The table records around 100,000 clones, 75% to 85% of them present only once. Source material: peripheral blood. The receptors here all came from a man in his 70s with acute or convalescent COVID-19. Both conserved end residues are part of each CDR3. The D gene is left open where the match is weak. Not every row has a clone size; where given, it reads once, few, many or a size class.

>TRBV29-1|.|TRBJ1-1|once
CSVYRVTEAFF
TGCAGCGTCTACAGGGTTACTGAAGCTTTCTTT
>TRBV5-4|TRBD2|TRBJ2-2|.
CASTKSGLAGVTGELFF
TGTGCCAGCACCAAGTCCGGACTAGCGGGAGTTACCGGGGAGCTGTTTTTT
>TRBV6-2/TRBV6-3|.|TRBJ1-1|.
CASSSTYTEAFF
TGTGCCAGCAGCTCGACATACACTGAAGCTTTCTTT
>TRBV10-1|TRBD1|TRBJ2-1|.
CASSGETGDKGSVWNEQFF
TGCGCCAGCAGTGGGGAGACAGGGGATAAGGGGTCCGTTTGGAATGAGCAGTTCTTC
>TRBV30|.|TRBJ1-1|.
CAWSVEQGEAFF
TGTGCCTGGAGTGTGGAACAGGGAGAAGCTTTCTTT
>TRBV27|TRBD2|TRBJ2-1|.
CASSQTHGLAVYNEQFF
TGTGCCAGCAGCCAAACCCACGGACTAGCGGTCTACAATGAGCAGTTCTTC
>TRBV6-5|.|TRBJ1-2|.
CASMRDYGYTF
TGTGCCAGCATGAGAGATTATGGCTACACCTTC
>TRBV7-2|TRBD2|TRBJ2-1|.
CASSFRGTSSNEQFF
TGTGCCAGCAGCTTTAGGGGGACTAGCTCCAATGAGCAGTTCTTC
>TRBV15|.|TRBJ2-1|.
CATSRGSDNEQFF
TGTGCCACCAGCAGAGGGTCGGACAATGAGCAGTTCTTC
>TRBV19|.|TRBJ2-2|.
CASSIFQGNTGELFF
TGTGCCAGTAGTATATTTCAGGGGAACACCGGGGAGCTGTTTTTT
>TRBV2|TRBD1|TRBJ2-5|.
CASRVGQLQETQYF
TGTGCCAGCAGGGTGGGACAGCTCCAAGAGACCCAGTACTTC
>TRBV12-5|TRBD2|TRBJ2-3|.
CASGGGSGKTDTQYF
TGTGCTAGTGGTGGGGGTAGCGGGAAGACAGATACGCAGTATTTT
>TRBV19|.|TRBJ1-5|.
CASSWGVQPQHF
TGTGCCAGTAGTTGGGGGGTTCAGCCCCAGCATTTT
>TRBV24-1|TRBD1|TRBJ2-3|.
CAISTGGVMKDTQYF
TGTGCCATCTCAACAGGGGGCGTAATGAAAGATACGCAGTATTTT
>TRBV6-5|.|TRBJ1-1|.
CASSDSRRGWTEAFF
TGTGCCAGCAGTGACTCCCGAAGGGGATGGACTGAAGCTTTCTTT
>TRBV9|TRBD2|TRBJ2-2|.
CASSVSSGGALEELFF
TGTGCCAGCAGCGTATCTAGCGGGGGGGCGTTGGAGGAGCTGTTTTTT
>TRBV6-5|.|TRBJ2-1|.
CASGGAGVYNEQFF
TGTGCCAGCGGCGGGGCCGGCGTTTACAATGAGCAGTTCTTC
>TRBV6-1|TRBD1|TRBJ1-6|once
CASSELTGGFSPLHF
TGTGCCAGCAGTGAATTGACAGGGGGCTTTTCACCCCTCCACTTT
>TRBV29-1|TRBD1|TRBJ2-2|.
CSVDRGNTGELFF
TGCAGCGTCGACAGGGGGAACACCGGGGAGCTGTTTTTT
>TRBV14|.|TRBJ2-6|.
CASSNGGSGANVLTF
TGTGCCAGCAGCAACGGGGGATCTGGGGCCAACGTCCTGACTTTC
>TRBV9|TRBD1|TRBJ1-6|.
CASSAGQGHSPLHF
TGTGCCAGCAGCGCGGGACAGGGACATTCACCCCTCCACTTT
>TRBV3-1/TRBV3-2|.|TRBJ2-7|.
CASSQRGGSYEQYF
TGTGCCAGCAGCCAACGGGGTGGCTCCTACGAGCAGTACTTC
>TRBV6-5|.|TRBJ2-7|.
CASSAKGGGTYEQYF
TGTGCCAGCAGCGCGAAAGGGGGGGGAACCTACGAGCAGTACTTC
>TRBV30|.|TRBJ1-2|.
CAWKGGSYGYTF
TGTGCCTGGAAGGGGGGGAGCTATGGCTACACCTTC
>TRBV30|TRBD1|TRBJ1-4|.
CAWRKWTGEKLFF
TGTGCCTGGAGAAAATGGACAGGTGAAAAACTGTTTTTT
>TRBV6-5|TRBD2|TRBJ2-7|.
CASSYKYSSGAYEQYF
TGTGCCAGCAGTTACAAGTATTCTAGCGGAGCCTACGAGCAGTACTTC
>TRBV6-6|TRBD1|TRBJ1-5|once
CASSTGQGFQPQHF
TGTGCCAGCTCCACGGGACAGGGGTTTCAGCCCCAGCATTTT
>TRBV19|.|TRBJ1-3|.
CASSRVSSGNTIYF
TGTGCCAGTAGTCGGGTGAGCTCTGGAAACACCATATATTTT
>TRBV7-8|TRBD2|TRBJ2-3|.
CASSLKLTREGGDTQYF
TGTGCCAGCAGCTTAAAGTTGACGCGGGAGGGCGGAGATACGCAGTATTTT
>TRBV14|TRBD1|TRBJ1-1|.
CASSQDGQGTRAFF
TGTGCCAGCAGCCAAGACGGACAGGGGACACGAGCTTTCTTT
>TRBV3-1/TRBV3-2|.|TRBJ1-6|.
CASASLPEAPLHF
TGTGCCAGCGCCTCTCTCCCTGAGGCTCCCCTCCACTTT
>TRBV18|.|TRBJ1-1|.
CASSPGRVNTEAFF
TGTGCCAGCTCACCGGGCAGGGTAAACACTGAAGCTTTCTTT
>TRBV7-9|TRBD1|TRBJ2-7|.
CASSSQGSPAYEQYF
TGTGCCAGCAGCTCACAGGGGTCGCCGGCCTACGAGCAGTACTTC
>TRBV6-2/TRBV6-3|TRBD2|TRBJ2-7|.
CASSTLAGGPYEQYF
TGTGCCAGCAGTACCCTAGCGGGAGGCCCCTACGAGCAGTACTTC
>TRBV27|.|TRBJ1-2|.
CASRTSSTGLAF
TGTGCCAGCAGAACTAGTTCAACAGGGTTAGCCTTC
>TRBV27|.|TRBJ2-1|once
CASCPRQNYNEQFF
TGTGCCAGTTGCCCCCGACAGAACTACAATGAGCAGTTCTTC
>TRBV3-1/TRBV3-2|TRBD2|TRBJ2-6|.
CASSQTSGSSGANVLTF
TGTGCCAGCAGCCAAACTAGCGGGAGCTCTGGGGCCAACGTCCTGACTTTC
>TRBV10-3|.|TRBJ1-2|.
CAISSGGLSYGYTF
TGTGCCATCAGTTCCGGGGGGTTGAGCTATGGCTACACCTTC
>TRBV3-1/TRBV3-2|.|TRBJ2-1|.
CASMSEAGSGFF
TGTGCCAGCATGTCGGAAGCCGGGAGTGGGTTCTTC
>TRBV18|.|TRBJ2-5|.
CASSRTGEETQYF
TGTGCCAGCTCACGGACGGGAGAAGAGACCCAGTACTTC
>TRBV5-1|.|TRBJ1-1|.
CASSSTDPGAEAFF
TGCGCCAGCAGCTCCACAGACCCAGGGGCTGAAGCTTTCTTT
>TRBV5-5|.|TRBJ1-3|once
CASSFLGDSGNTIYF
TGTGCCAGCAGCTTCCTCGGAGACTCTGGAAACACCATATATTTT
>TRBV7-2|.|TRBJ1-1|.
CASSSSGTEAFF
TGTGCCAGCAGCTCCTCAGGGACTGAAGCTTTCTTT
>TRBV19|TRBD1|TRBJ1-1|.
CASTKTGKGPEAFF
TGTGCCAGTACCAAGACAGGGAAAGGGCCTGAAGCTTTCTTT
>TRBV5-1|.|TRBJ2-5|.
CASSLVGGFGETQYF
TGCGCCAGCAGCTTGGTGGGGGGATTTGGAGAGACCCAGTACTTC
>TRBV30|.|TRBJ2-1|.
CAWSSLSFNNEQFF
TGTGCCTGGAGTAGCCTATCCTTTAACAATGAGCAGTTCTTC
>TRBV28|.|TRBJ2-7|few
CASRPDSGEQYF
TGTGCCAGCAGACCGGACTCTGGGGAGCAGTACTTC
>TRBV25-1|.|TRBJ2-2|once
CASSDARVFTGELFF
TGTGCCAGCAGTGATGCGCGGGTTTTCACCGGGGAGCTGTTTTTT
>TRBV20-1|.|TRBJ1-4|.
CSASSQLLVREKLFF
TGCAGTGCTAGTAGCCAATTATTAGTCAGGGAAAAACTGTTTTTT
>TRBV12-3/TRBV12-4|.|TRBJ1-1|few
CASRLTGNREAFF
TGTGCCAGCAGGTTAACAGGGAACCGTGAAGCTTTCTTT
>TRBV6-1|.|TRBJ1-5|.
CASSERGEFWPQHF
TGTGCCAGCAGTGAAAGGGGTGAGTTTTGGCCCCAGCATTTT
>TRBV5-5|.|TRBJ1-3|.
CASSLGGTGNTIYF
TGTGCCAGCAGCTTGGGGGGCACGGGAAACACCATATATTTT
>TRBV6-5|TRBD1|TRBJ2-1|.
CASSTGTGRTREVFF
TGTGCCAGCAGTACGGGGACAGGTCGTACGCGGGAAGTGTTCTTC